Reported below is one T cell receptor beta chain. The sample comes from a study of blood T cell repertoires in COVID-19. Generated by immunoSEQ multiplex PCR, the TCRdb table keeps only in-frame clones and is missing some. Seen here are about 270,000 clones, approximately 90% observed once, and the top ten hold about 3%. Cohort allocation depended upon clinical history that participants reported. The sample was PBMCs or T cells enriched from blood (not recorded which). This TCR came from a man aged 40-49 years who had been exposed to COVID-19.

The CDR3 here is CASSSGQGGEKLFF. CDR3 nucleotide sequence: TGTGCCAGTAGTTCGGGACAGGGAGGGGAAAAACTGTTTTTT. The chain carries TRBV19 and TRBJ1-4; 9 nucleotides line up with TRBD1. Germline CDR1 LNHDA, CDR2 SQIVND (reference sequence). This CDR3 has 14 residues. With 5 bases clipped from V and 8 bases from J, the junction kept 6 bases outside the gene matches.